The clone carrying this TCR beta chain has a handful of counts. Its antigen is not known. This entry belongs to a study of cytomegalovirus exposure and HLA in healthy donors. This CDR3 comprises 15 residues. After removal of 6 bases from V and 1 base from J, the junction contained 7 bases not matched to a gene. Germline loops: CDR1 MNHNS, CDR2 SASEGT. It was with 60 Vbeta and 13 Jbeta primers that the PCR ran. Produced via immunoSEQ multiplex PCR; TCRdb's table is partial and in-frame only. This table holds over 200,000 clones, around nine tenths found once. Regarding donors, all were healthy bone marrow donors. Overall study findings and caveats: In a later analysis, across HLA loci, associated TCR counts were highest for DRB1, lowest for HLA-C.

This receptor was identified in a woman between 18 and 30 years old in good health and CMV-seronegative. The gene calls are TRBV6-1 and TRBJ2-7, with 9 bases lining up with TRBD1. Sequencing input: PBMCs. The CDR3 DNA reads as TGTGCCAGCAGGATCGGACAGGGGAAATCCTACGAGCAGTACTTC. Its translation: CASRIGQGKSYEQYF.